This TCR beta chain was sequenced in a study of radiotherapy plus CTLA-4 blockade in lung cancer. Trimming removed 2 bases from V and 8 bases from J; junction bases left unmatched: 12. There are 18 residues in the CDR3. Germline lookup yields CDR1 LNHDA and CDR2 SQIVND (reference sequence). Assay: immunoSEQ multiplex PCR; the TCRdb copy retains only in-frame clones and omits some. The sample holds about 97,000 clones, approximately 74% seen once. The source was peripheral blood, collected from a patient treated with radiotherapy plus ipilimumab. The chain joins TRBV19 to TRBJ2-1, with TRBD2 identical over 13 bases. The TCR was taken from a human donor with non-small cell lung cancer who had a partial response to radiotherapy plus ipilimumab. Some clones in this sample may be carry-over from other donors' samples. Here the CDR3 reads CASSITSGRANSWDEQFF. DNA of the CDR3: TGTGCCAGTAGTATAACTAGCGGGAGGGCCAACTCTTGGGATGAGCAGTTCTTC.